Below, one T cell receptor beta chain is given with its context. The data were taken from a study of human T cells and chemical hapten exposure. From whole blood left unfractionated, total RNA was extracted. Germline CDR1 is LGHDT and CDR2 is YNNKEL (reference sequence). The CDR3 has 15 residues. The trim removed 2 bases at V and 4 bases at J, leaving 7 bases unmatched. In the original processing: There were a median of around 97,000 TCRs per sample, with a range from about 20,000 to 700,000. A single record per CDR3 protein comes from TCRdb applying MiXCR to the 5' RACE reads. The V and J calls come from TCRdb's annotation, not from the publication. The profile shows roughly 81,000 distinct CDR3 sequences, roughly 8% of them singletons.

The TCR was taken from a male donor in good health. The gene calls are TRBV3-1 and TRBJ2-7, with TRBD2 matching over 8 bases. CDR3 in amino acids: CASSQNGGVSYEQYF. The CDR3, as DNA: TGTGCCAGCAGCCAAAACGGGGGGGTCTCATACGAGCAGTACTTC.